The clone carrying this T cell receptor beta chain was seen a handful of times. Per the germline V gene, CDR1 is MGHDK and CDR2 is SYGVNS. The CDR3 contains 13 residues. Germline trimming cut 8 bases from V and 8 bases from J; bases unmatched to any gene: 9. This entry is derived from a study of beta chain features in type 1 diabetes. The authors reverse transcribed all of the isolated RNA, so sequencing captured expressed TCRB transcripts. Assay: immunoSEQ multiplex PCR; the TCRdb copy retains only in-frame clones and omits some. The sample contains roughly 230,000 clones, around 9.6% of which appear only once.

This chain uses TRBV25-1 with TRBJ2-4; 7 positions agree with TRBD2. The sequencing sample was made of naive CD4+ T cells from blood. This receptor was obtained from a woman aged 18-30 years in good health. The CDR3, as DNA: TGTGCCAGCTCTATTCGGGGAGGGGACATTCAGTACTTC. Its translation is CASSIRGGDIQYF.